Reported below is one TCR beta chain. This sample is drawn from a study of cytomegalovirus exposure and HLA in healthy donors. Germline CDR1 MNHNS, CDR2 SASEGT. This CDR3 is built from 13 residues. Trimming took 4 bases from V and 0 from J, leaving 7 bases between them. The repertoire was sequenced with immunoSEQ multiplex PCR; TCRdb's copy has only in-frame clones and lacks some. The data show about 260,000 clones, roughly 88% seen once. The chain carries TRBV6-1 and TRBJ2-7, with unresolved D. The receptor was derived from a young woman in good health and CMV-seronegative. The sequenced sample consisted of PBMCs. The CDR3 DNA is TGTGCCAGCAGTGTTGCCAACTCCTACGAGCAGTACTTC. It yields the protein CASSVANSYEQYF.